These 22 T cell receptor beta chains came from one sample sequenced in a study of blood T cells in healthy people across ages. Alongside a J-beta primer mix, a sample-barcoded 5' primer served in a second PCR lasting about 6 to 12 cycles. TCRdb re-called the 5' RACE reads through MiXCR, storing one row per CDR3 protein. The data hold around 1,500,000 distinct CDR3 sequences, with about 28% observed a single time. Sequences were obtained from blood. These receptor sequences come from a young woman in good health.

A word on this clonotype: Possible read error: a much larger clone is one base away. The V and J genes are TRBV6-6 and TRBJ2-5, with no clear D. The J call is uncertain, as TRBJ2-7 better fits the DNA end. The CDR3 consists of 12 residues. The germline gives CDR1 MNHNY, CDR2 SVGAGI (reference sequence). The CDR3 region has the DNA TGTGCCAGCAGTTACTCGAGAGCCGAGCAGTACTTC. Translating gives CASSYSRAEQYF.

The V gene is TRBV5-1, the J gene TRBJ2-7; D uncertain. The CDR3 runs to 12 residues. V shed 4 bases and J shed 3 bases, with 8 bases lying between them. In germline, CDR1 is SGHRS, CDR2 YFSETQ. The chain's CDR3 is CASSNKIYEQYF. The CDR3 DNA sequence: TGCGCCAGCAGCAACAAGATCTACGAGCAGTACTTC.

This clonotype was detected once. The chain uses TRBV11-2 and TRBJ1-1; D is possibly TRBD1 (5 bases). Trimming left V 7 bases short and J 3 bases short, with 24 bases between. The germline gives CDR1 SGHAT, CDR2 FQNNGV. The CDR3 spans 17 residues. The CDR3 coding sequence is TGTGCCAGCACCAAACGGGGGGGAACGAGTGGGCACACTGAAGCTTTCTTT. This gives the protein CASTKRGGTSGHTEAFF.

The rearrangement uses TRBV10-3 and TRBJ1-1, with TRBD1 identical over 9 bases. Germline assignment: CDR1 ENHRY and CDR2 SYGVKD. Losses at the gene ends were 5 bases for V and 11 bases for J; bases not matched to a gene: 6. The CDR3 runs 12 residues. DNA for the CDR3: TGTGCCATCAGTCCCAGAGACAGGGGGGCTTTCTTT. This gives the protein CAISPRDRGAFF.

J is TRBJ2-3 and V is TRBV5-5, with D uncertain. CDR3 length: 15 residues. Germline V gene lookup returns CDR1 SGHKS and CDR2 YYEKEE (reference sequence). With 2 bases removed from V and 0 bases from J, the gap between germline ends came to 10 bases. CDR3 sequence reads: CASSFGERSTDTQYF. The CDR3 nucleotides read TGTGCCAGCAGCTTTGGCGAGCGTAGCACAGATACGCAGTATTTT.

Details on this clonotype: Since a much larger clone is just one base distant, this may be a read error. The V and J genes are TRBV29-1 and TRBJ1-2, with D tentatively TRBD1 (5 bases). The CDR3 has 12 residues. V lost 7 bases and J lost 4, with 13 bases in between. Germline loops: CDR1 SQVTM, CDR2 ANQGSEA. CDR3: CSGEGQTYGYTF. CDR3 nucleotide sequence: TGCAGCGGTGAGGGGCAGACCTATGGCTACACCTTC.

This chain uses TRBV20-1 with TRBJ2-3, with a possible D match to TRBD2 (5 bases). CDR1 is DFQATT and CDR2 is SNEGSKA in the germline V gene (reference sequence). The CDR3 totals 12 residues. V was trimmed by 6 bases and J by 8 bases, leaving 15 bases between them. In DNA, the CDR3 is TGCAGTGCAGTAGAAAATCGGGGTACGCAGTATTTT. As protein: CSAVENRGTQYF.

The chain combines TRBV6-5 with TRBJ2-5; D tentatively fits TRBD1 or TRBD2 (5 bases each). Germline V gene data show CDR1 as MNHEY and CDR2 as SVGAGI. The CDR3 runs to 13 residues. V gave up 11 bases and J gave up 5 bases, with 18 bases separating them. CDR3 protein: CAGRGAGRETQYF. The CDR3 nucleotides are TGTGCCGGTAGAGGGGCGGGCCGGGAGACCCAGTACTTC.

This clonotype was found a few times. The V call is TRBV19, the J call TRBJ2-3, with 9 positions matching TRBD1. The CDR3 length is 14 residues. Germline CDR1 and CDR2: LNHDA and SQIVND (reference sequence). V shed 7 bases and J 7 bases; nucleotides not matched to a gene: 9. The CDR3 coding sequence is TGTGCCAGTAACTTCGGGACAGGGCTTAATACGCAGTATTTT. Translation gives CASNFGTGLNTQYF.

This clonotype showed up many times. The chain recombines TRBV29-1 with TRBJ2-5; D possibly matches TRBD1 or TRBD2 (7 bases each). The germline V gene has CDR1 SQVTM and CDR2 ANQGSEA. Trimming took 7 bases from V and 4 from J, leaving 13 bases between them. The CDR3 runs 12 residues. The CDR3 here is CSAGGGGETQYF. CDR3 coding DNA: TGCAGCGCAGGGGGGGGAGGAGAGACCCAGTACTTC.

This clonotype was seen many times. CDR3 residues: CASRTSLRDNEQFF. CDR3 nucleotide sequence: TGTGCCAGCAGAACAAGTCTGAGGGACAATGAGCAGTTCTTC. J is TRBJ2-1 and V is TRBV27, with a weak D call TRBD2 (5 bases). Between the trimmed V and J ends, which lost 6 bases and 5 bases, there was a span of 14 bases. CDR3 length: 14 residues. Germline assignment: CDR1 MNHEY and CDR2 SMNVEV (reference sequence).

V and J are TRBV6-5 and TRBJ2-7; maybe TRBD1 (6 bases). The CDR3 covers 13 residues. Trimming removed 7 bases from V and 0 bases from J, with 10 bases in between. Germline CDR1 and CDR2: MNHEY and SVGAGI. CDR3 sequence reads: CASTDRSSYEQYF. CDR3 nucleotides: TGTGCCAGCACCGACAGGAGCTCCTACGAGCAGTACTTC.

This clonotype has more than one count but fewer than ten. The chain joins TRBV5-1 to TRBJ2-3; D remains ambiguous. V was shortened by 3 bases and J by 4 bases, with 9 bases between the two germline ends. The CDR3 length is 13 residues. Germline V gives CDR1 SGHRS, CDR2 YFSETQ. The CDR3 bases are TGCGCCAGCAGCTCCCAGGTCGCAGATACGCAGTATTTT. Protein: CASSSQVADTQYF.

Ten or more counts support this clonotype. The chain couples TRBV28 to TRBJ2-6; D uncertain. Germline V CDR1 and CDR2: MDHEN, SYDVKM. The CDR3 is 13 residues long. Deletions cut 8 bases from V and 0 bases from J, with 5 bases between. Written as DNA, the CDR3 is TGTGCCAGCGCAGACTCTGGGGCCAACGTCCTGACTTTC. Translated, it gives CASADSGANVLTF. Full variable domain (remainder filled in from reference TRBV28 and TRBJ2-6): DVKVTQSSRYLVKRTGEKVFLECVQDMDHENMFWYRQDPGLGLRLIYFSYDVKMKEKGDIPEGYSVSREKKERFSLILESASTNQTSMYLCASADSGANVLTFGAGSRLTVL.

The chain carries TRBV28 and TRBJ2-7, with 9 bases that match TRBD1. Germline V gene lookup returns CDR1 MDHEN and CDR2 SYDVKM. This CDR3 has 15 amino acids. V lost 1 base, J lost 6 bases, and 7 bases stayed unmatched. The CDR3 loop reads CASSLSGTGMGEQYF. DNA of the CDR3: TGTGCCAGCAGTTTATCAGGGACAGGGATGGGCGAGCAGTACTTC.

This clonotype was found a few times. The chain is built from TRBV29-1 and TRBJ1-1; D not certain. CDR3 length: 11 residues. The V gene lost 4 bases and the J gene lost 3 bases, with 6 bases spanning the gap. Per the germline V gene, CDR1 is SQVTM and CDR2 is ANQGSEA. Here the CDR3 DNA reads TGCAGCGTTGTGACGCACACTGAAGCTTTCTTT. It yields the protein CSVVTHTEAFF.

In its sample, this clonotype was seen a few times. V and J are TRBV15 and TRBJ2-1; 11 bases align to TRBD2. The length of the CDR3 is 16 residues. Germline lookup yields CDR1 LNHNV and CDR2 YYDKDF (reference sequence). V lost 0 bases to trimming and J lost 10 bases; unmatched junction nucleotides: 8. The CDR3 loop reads CATSRDRSGGAKEQFF. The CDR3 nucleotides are TGTGCCACCAGCAGAGATCGTAGCGGGGGGGCGAAAGAGCAGTTCTTC.

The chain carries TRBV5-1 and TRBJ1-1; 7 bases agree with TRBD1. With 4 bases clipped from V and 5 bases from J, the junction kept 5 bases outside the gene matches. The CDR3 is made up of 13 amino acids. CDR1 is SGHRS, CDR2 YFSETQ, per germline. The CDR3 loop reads CASSRTGETEAFF. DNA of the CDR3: TGCGCCAGCAGCAGAACAGGGGAAACTGAAGCTTTCTTT.

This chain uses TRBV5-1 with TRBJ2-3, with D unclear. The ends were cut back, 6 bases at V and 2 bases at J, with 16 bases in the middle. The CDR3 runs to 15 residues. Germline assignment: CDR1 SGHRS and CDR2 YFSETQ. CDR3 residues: CASIGSATSTDTQYF. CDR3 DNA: TGCGCCAGCATCGGGTCAGCTACCTCCACAGATACGCAGTATTTT.

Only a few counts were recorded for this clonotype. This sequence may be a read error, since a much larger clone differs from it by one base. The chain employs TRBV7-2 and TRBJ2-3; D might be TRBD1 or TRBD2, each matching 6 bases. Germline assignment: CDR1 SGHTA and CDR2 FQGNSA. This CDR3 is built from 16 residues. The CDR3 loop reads CASSLLSRRGADAQYF. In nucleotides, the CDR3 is TGTGCCAGCAGCTTATTATCGAGGAGGGGGGCAGATGCGCAGTATTTT. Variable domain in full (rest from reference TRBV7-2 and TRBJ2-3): GAGVSQSPSNKVTEKGKDVELRCDPISGHTALYWYRQSLGQGLEFLIYFQGNSAPDKSGLPSDRFSAERTGGSVSTLTIQRTQQEDSAVYLCASSLLSRRGADAQYFGPGTRLTVL.

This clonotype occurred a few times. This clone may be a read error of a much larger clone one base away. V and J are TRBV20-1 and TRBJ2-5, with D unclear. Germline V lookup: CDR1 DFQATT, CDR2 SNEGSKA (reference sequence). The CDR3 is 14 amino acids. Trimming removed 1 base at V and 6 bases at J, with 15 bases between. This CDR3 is CSARGPRQVKTQYF. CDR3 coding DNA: TGCAGTGCTAGAGGTCCCCGGCAGGTGAAGACCCAGTACTTC.

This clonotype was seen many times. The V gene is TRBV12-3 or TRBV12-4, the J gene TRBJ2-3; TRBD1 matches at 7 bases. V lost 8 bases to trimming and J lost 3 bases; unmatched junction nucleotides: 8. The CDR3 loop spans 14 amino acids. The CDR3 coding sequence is TGTGCCAGCGTCAGTAGGGGGCGAACAGATACGCAGTATTTT. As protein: CASVSRGRTDTQYF.